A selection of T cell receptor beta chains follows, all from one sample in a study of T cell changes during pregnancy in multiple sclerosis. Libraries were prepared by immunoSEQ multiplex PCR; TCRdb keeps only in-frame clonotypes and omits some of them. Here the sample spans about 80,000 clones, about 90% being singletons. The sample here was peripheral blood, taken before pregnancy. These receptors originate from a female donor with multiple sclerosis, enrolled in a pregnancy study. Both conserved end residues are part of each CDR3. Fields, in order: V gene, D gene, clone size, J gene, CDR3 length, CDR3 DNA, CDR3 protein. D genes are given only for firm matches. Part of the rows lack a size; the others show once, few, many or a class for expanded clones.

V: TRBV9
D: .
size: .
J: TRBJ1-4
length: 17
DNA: TGTGCCAGCAGCGCCTCGGGGGGGCGAACAACTAATGAAAAACTGTTTTTT
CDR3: CASSASGGRTTNEKLFF

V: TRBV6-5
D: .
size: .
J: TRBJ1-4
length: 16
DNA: TGTGCCAGCAGTTACTCGATTGCCAGGGTAGCTGAAAAACTGTTTTTT
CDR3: CASSYSIARVAEKLFF

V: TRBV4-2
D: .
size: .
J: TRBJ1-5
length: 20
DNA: TGTGCCAGCAGCCAAGGTTTGGGGCAGGGAGGCCGGGGGACCAATCAGCCCCAGCATTTT
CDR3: CASSQGLGQGGRGTNQPQHF

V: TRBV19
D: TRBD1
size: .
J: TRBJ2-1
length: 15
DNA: TGTGCCAGTAGTCACCTTACCGACAGGGCTCATGAGCAGTTCTTC
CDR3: CASSHLTDRAHEQFF

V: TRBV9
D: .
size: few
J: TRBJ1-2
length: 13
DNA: TGTGCCAGCAACTCCTATGGACTGGATGGCTACACCTTC
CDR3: CASNSYGLDGYTF

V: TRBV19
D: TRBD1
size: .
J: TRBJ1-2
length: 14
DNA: TGTGCCAGCACCTCACGGGGACAGTTCTATGGCTACACCTTC
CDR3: CASTSRGQFYGYTF

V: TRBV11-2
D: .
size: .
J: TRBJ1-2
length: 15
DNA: TGTGCCAGCAGCCAAGCGGGGGCACGGATATATGGCTACACCTTC
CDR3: CASSQAGARIYGYTF

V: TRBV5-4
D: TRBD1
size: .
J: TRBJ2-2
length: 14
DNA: TGTGCCAGCAGCTTTACAGGGGGCAAAAGGGAGCTGTTTTTT
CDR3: CASSFTGGKRELFF

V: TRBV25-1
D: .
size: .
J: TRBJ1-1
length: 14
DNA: TGTGCCAGCAGTGATAGGCGGTTGAACACTGAAGCTTTCTTT
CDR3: CASSDRRLNTEAFF

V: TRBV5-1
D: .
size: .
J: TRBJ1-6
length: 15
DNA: TGCGCCAGCAGCGGGGATCAGGGGTTTAATTCACCCCTCCACTTT
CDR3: CASSGDQGFNSPLHF

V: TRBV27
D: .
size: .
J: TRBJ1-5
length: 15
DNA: TGTGCCAGCAGTTGGGCGAGTAATAGCAATCAGCCCCAGCATTTT
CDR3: CASSWASNSNQPQHF

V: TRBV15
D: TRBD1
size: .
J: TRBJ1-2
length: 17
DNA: TGTGCCACCAGCAGACCGAGGGACAGGACCGCTAACTATGGCTACACCTTC
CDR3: CATSRPRDRTANYGYTF

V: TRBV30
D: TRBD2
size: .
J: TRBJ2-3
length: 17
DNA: TGTGCCTGGAGTGTACAGGCTAGCGGGAGAACAAGGGATACGCAGTATTTT
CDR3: CAWSVQASGRTRDTQYF

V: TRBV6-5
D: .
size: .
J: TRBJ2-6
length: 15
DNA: TGTGCCATCAAAAAGGGAGTCTCTGGGGCCAACGTCCTGACTTTC
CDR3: CAIKKGVSGANVLTF

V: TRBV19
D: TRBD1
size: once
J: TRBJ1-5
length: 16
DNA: TGTGCCAGTAGTATACCGGGACAGGGGGCCAGGCAGCCCCAGCATTTT
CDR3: CASSIPGQGARQPQHF